The 6 T cell receptor beta chains below were found in one sample sequenced in a study of blood T cell repertoires in COVID-19. TCRdb keeps only in-frame clones here, not all; method: immunoSEQ multiplex PCR. The sample includes around 97,000 clones, around 90% of them seen just once. Sequenced sample: peripheral blood. These receptor sequences come from a man between 45 and 60 years old in a cohort sampled during active COVID-19.

This clone was picked up one time. This chain connects TRBV14 to TRBJ2-5; maybe TRBD2 (5 bases). CDR1 and CDR2 from the germline V gene are SGHDN and FVKESK. The CDR3 is 11 residues long. V was shortened by 6 bases and J by 5 bases, with 7 bases between the two germline ends. The CDR3 nucleotides are TGTGCCAGCAGTCAGCGGGAGACCCAGTACTTC. Translated, it gives CASSQRETQYF.

The DNA of the CDR3 is TGCGCCAGCAGCTTGGTATCTGGGACAGGGATACACGAGCAGTACGTC. Its protein product is CASSLVSGTGIHEQYV. This rearrangement joins TRBV5-1 to TRBJ2-7; 9 nucleotides line up with TRBD1. This CDR3 contains 16 residues. CDR1 is SGHRS, CDR2 YFSETQ, per germline. The J segment lost 5 bases and the V segment lost 0 bases, leaving 9 bases of the junction unmatched.

V is TRBV3-1 (or the pseudogene TRBV3-2) and J is TRBJ1-5, with 8 bases fitting TRBD1. The CDR3 is 16 amino acids. J lost 2 bases, V lost 3 bases, and 6 bases had no gene match. Germline V gene sequence: CDR1 LGHDT, CDR2 YNNKEL (reference sequence). CDR3 coding DNA: TGTGCCAGCAGCCAGGACAGGGCTCCGGGCAATCAGCCCCAGCATTTT. The encoded protein is CASSQDRAPGNQPQHF.

The chain joins TRBV6-6 to TRBJ2-7; 14 bases agree with TRBD2. Germline V lookup: CDR1 MNHNY, CDR2 SVGAGI (reference sequence). V dropped 6 bases and J dropped 3; count of bases not matched to a gene: 4. This CDR3 comprises 15 residues. CDR3 loop: CASRPGLAGVYEQYF. The CDR3 DNA reads as TGTGCCAGCAGACCGGGACTAGCGGGGGTCTACGAGCAGTACTTC.

This chain links TRBV6-2 or TRBV6-3 with TRBJ2-2; no clear D gene. The CDR3 extends over 13 amino acids. V lost 2 bases, J lost 6 bases, and 7 bases lay in between. Germline V gives CDR1 MNHEY, CDR2 SVGEGT. DNA of the CDR3: TGTGCCAGCAGTTACGGCAGGCCCGGGGAGCTGTTTTTT. Its protein product is CASSYGRPGELFF.

This clone was counted a single time. This chain connects TRBV19 to TRBJ2-2; 8 bases align to TRBD1. Germline CDR1 LNHDA, CDR2 SQIVND (reference sequence). This CDR3 is built from 16 residues. The trim removed 2 bases at V and 1 base at J, leaving 3 bases unmatched. CDR3 in DNA: TGTGCCAGTAGTATATTAGGGACAGGGAACACCGGGGAGCTGTTTTTT. Protein sequence: CASSILGTGNTGELFF.